This T cell receptor beta chain was found in a study of OX40 agonist ivuxolimab in advanced cancers. If patients had autoimmune disease history or systemic immunosuppression, they were excluded. Here immunoSEQ multiplex PCR was the method, and the copy in TCRdb shows in-frame clones only, minus some. The sample records around 70,000 clones, around 80% being singletons. The receptor comes from an adult with an advanced solid tumor such as melanoma, head and neck, liver or kidney cancer. Sequencing was performed on CD4+ or CD8+ T cells sorted from blood, taken in a trial of the OX40 agonist ivuxolimab.

The CDR3 reads CASMGQGGQPQHF. The CDR3 nucleotides read TGTGCCAGCATGGGACAGGGAGGACAGCCCCAGCATTTT. This chain links TRBV2 with TRBJ1-5, with 9 positions matching TRBD1. The J segment lost 7 bases and the V segment lost 7 bases, leaving 5 bases of the junction unmatched. The germline V gene has CDR1 SNHLY and CDR2 FYNNEI. The CDR3 consists of 13 residues.